Sequencing of this T cell receptor beta chain was carried out in a study of shared clonotypes between healthy human individuals. Sequenced by immunoSEQ multiplex PCR; TCRdb stores in-frame clones only, minus some. Of under 2,000,000 clones listed, approximately 94% are singletons. Terminally differentiated effector memory CD45RA+ cells were left out of the naive CD8 fraction, which was CD45RO-negative and positively selected for CCR7. As for this clone: Its antigen remains unknown.

Overall study findings and caveats: Enrolling few donors narrowed the genetic and exposure-history diversity that was represented. Rarefaction revealed incomplete sorted-subset sequencing despite large depth. Shared clonotypes: about 4.6% naive CD4, around 3.5% naive CD8, over 2% memory CD4, about 0.41% memory CD8.

Germline values: CDR1 SGDLS, CDR2 YYNGEE. CDR3 length: 16 residues. V lost 3 bases to trimming and J lost 2 bases; unmatched junction nucleotides: 5. The sequence came from a young man in good health. This chain uses TRBV9 with TRBJ2-2; 9 bases match TRBD2. Sample: naive CD8+ T cells sorted from blood. CDR3 sequence: CASSGRLAVNTGELFF. The CDR3 region has the DNA TGTGCCAGCAGCGGACGACTAGCGGTTAACACCGGGGAGCTGTTTTTT.